The 13 T cell receptor beta chains listed next were all sequenced from one sample in a study of blood T cell repertoires in COVID-19. The table came from immunoSEQ multiplex PCR; TCRdb's copy has only in-frame clones and leaves some out. The sample contains 70,000 to 90,000 clones, 75% to 90% of which appear only once. The sequencing input was peripheral blood. These receptors all come from a man between 60 and 70 years old with acute or convalescent COVID-19.

This rearrangement joins TRBV2 to TRBJ1-4; 7 bases match TRBD1. Trimming at V came to 5 bases and at J to 1 base, leaving 7 bases not matched to a gene. The CDR3 is made up of 16 amino acids. In germline, CDR1 is SNHLY, CDR2 FYNNEI. CDR3 amino acids: CASSPDRVGTNEKLFF. As DNA, the CDR3 is TGTGCCAGCAGTCCTGACAGGGTGGGAACTAATGAAAAACTGTTTTTT.

V is TRBV5-1 and J is TRBJ1-1, with D possibly TRBD1 on 6 matching bases. V was pared by 0 bases and J by 3 bases, with 12 bases between. This CDR3 has 15 amino acids. The germline V gene has CDR1 SGHRS and CDR2 YFSETQ. The CDR3 spells CASSLAGGQDTEAFF. CDR3 nucleotides: TGCGCCAGCAGCTTGGCCGGGGGGCAGGACACTGAAGCTTTCTTT.

The V call is TRBV18, the J call TRBJ2-7; TRBD2 agrees at 7 bases. J was trimmed by 5 bases and V by 6 bases; bases with no gene match: 10. Germline V gene data show CDR1 as KGHSH and CDR2 as LQKENI. The CDR3 totals 14 residues. The CDR3 DNA follows: TGTGCCAGCTCCCTTGCGGGACTAAACGACGAGCAGTACTTC. Amino acid sequence: CASSLAGLNDEQYF.

V usage is TRBV3-1 (or the pseudogene TRBV3-2) and J usage is TRBJ1-4; TRBD1 is a possible D gene (6 bases). Trimming took off 1 base at V and 7 bases at J, with 13 bases between the two ends. Germline values: CDR1 LGHDT, CDR2 YNNKEL (reference sequence). This CDR3 has 15 amino acids. CDR3 DNA sequence: TGTGCCAGCAGCCAAGTACCACAGGGCGGTGAAAAACTGTTTTTT. This encodes CASSQVPQGGEKLFF.

This chain joins TRBV27 and TRBJ1-1, with no clear D. Germline V CDR1 and CDR2: MNHEY, SMNVEV (reference sequence). The CDR3 totals 11 residues. With 5 bases removed from V and 4 bases from J, the gap between germline ends came to 5 bases. CDR3 coding DNA: TGTGCCAGCAGTCGAGGCACTGAAGCTTTCTTT. Amino acids: CASSRGTEAFF.

CDR3 sequence reads: CASSLDRVETQYF. DNA for the CDR3: TGTGCCAGCAGCCTGGACAGGGTGGAGACCCAGTACTTC. This chain connects TRBV12-3 or TRBV12-4 to TRBJ2-5; 8 bases map to TRBD1. V dropped 6 bases and J dropped 5; count of bases not matched to a gene: 5. This CDR3 has 13 residues.

This CDR3 is CASSYRWTGKSYEQYF. Written as DNA, the CDR3 is TGTGCCAGCAGTTACCGTTGGACAGGGAAGTCCTACGAGCAGTACTTC. This rearrangement joins TRBV6-5 to TRBJ2-7, with 8 bases identical to TRBD1. The CDR3 consists of 16 residues. CDR1 is MNHEY and CDR2 is SVGAGI in the germline V gene. With 2 bases clipped from V and 1 base from J, the junction kept 7 bases outside the gene matches.

The CDR3 spells CASSFGQLSSGNTIYF. CDR3 coding DNA: TGTGCCAGCAGTTTCGGACAGCTTAGCTCTGGAAACACCATATATTTT. The chain employs TRBV28 and TRBJ1-3; tentative D call: TRBD1 (6 bases). With 3 bases removed from V and 0 bases from J, the gap between germline ends came to 12 bases. Germline V lookup: CDR1 MDHEN, CDR2 SYDVKM. The CDR3 is 16 residues long. Filled out from reference TRBV28 and TRBJ1-3, the complete variable domain reads DVKVTQSSRYLVKRTGEKVFLECVQDMDHENMFWYRQDPGLGLRLIYFSYDVKMKEKGDIPEGYSVSREKKERFSLILESASTNQTSMYLCASSFGQLSSGNTIYFGEGSWLTVV.

The V gene is TRBV11-2, the J gene TRBJ1-3; TRBD1 might be the D (6 bases). This CDR3 contains 14 residues. V gave up 7 bases and J gave up 2 bases, with 12 bases separating them. Germline V gene data show CDR1 as SGHAT and CDR2 as FQNNGV. CDR3 DNA: TGTGCCAGCAACAGGGACCCTACTGGAAACACCATATATTTT. This gives the protein CASNRDPTGNTIYF. The full variable domain, completed using reference TRBV11-2 and TRBJ1-3, is EAGVAQSPRYKIIEKRQSVAFWCNPISGHATLYWYQQILGQGPKLLIQFQNNGVVDDSQLPKDRFSAERLKGVDSTLKIQPAKLEDSAVYLCASNRDPTGNTIYFGEGSWLTVV.

In DNA form, the CDR3 reads TGTGCCAGCTCAAAAACAGGGGGACCTTCGGAGACCCAGTACTTC. It specifies CASSKTGGPSETQYF. This chain connects TRBV18 to TRBJ2-5; TRBD1 aligns across 8 bases. J gave up 5 bases and V 5 bases, and 10 bases lay outside the gene matches. The CDR3 is made up of 15 amino acids. CDR1 and CDR2 from the germline V gene are KGHSH and LQKENI.

The chain employs TRBV7-2 and TRBJ2-5, with TRBD2 identical over 12 bases. V was clipped by 5 bases and J by 2 bases; unmatched bases: 6. The CDR3 is made up of 16 amino acids. Germline-derived CDR1 and CDR2 are SGHTA and FQGNSA. CDR3 nucleotides: TGTGCCAGCAGCCAAACTAGCGGGGGGACTCAAGAGACCCAGTACTTC. Translating gives CASSQTSGGTQETQYF.

The genes are TRBV7-2 and TRBJ2-3, with 8 bases aligning to TRBD1. Germline-derived CDR1 and CDR2 are SGHTA and FQGNSA. Germline trimming cut 5 bases from V and 6 bases from J; bases unmatched to any gene: 7. This CDR3 has 14 residues. CDR3 DNA: TGTGCCAGCAGCCCAGGGGGCGCCCGGGATACGCAGTATTTT. Its protein product is CASSPGGARDTQYF.

This chain uses TRBV24-1 with TRBJ2-5; D perhaps matches TRBD1 (6 bases). Germline lookup yields CDR1 KGHDR and CDR2 SFDVKD. V dropped 4 bases and J dropped 1 base, with 12 bases sitting between them. The CDR3 has 15 amino acids. CDR3 in amino acids: CATSDPTGAQETQYF. DNA for the CDR3: TGTGCCACCAGTGACCCGACAGGTGCCCAAGAGACCCAGTACTTC.